Each of the 8 T cell receptor beta chains below was sequenced from the same sample in a study of Ad26.COV2.S vaccination and SARS-CoV-2 variants. Treatment given: roughly 18 received Ad26.COV2.S at low or high dose, single or two shots; several received placebo; per-sample allocation not given. Following the first vaccine or placebo injection, samples were taken on day 63. Profiled with immunoSEQ multiplex PCR; TCRdb holds only in-frame clones, not every one. The sample contains 350,000 to 400,000 clones, 75% to 90% of which appear only once. The sequenced sample was peripheral blood, obtained in a trial of Ad26.COV2.S vaccine versus placebo. These TCRs come from a person between 18 and 65 years old who received the Ad26.COV2.S COVID-19 vaccine or a placebo.

This chain uses TRBV28 with TRBJ2-7; D remains unclear. The germline gives CDR1 MDHEN, CDR2 SYDVKM. The CDR3 has 13 residues. The germline V and J ends were trimmed by 2 bases and 4 bases, with 9 bases remaining between them. The CDR3 nucleotides are TGTGCCAGCAGTTTACCGCAGAAATACGAGCAGTACTTC. Protein: CASSLPQKYEQYF.

Only a few counts were recorded for this clone. V and J are TRBV7-9 and TRBJ2-1; D ambiguous. This CDR3 region has 14 residues. The germline V and J ends were trimmed by 3 bases and 1 base, with 7 bases remaining between them. Germline loops: CDR1 SEHNR, CDR2 FQNEAQ (reference sequence). This chain's CDR3 is CASSFSYSYNEQFF. The CDR3 DNA follows: TGTGCCAGCAGCTTTAGCTATTCCTACAATGAGCAGTTCTTC.

This chain links TRBV2 with TRBJ1-1, with 7 bases matching TRBD1. The germline gives CDR1 SNHLY, CDR2 FYNNEI. Germline trimming cut 7 bases from V and 1 base from J; bases unmatched to any gene: 9. This CDR3 is built from 15 residues. CDR3 in DNA: TGTGCCAGCAACGAACAGGGGATGGCGAACACTGAAGCTTTCTTT. Amino acid sequence: CASNEQGMANTEAFF.

The chain has TRBV3-1 (or the pseudogene TRBV3-2) and TRBJ1-6; 7 bases match TRBD1. V lost 3 bases and J lost 7; bases outside the gene matches: 9. Looked up from germline, CDR1 is LGHDT and CDR2 is YNNKEL (reference sequence). This CDR3 spans 16 amino acids. The CDR3 here is CASSQSMGQKNSPLHF. CDR3 sequence (DNA): TGTGCCAGCAGCCAGAGCATGGGACAGAAGAATTCACCCCTCCACTTT.

In regard to this clone: Distinct nucleotide sequences in the sample also encode this CDR3. The chain couples TRBV7-9 to TRBJ1-3, with no clear D. CDR3 length equals 12 residues. Trimming stripped 1 base from V and 3 bases from J, with 1 base between. Germline-derived CDR1 and CDR2 are SEHNR and FQNEAQ (reference sequence). As DNA, the CDR3 is TGTGCCAGCAGCTTAGATGGAAACACCATATATTTT. As protein: CASSLDGNTIYF.

The V call is TRBV7-9, the J call TRBJ2-4; D possibly uses TRBD1 or TRBD2 (5 bases each). The CDR3 consists of 15 residues. Germline V lookup: CDR1 SEHNR, CDR2 FQNEAQ (reference sequence). V was clipped by 0 bases and J by 9 bases, with 15 bases between them. CDR3: CASSLARGTESIQYF. DNA of the CDR3: TGTGCCAGCAGCTTAGCCCGAGGGACCGAGTCCATTCAGTACTTC.

This clone was detected a few times. V gene TRBV7-9 combines with J gene TRBJ2-7, with D perhaps TRBD1 (5 bases). Germline V CDR1 and CDR2: SEHNR, FQNEAQ (reference sequence). V was cut by 1 base and J by 0 bases, with 10 bases left in between. The CDR3 contains 15 residues. The CDR3 region is CASSLDAGPSYEQYF. For the CDR3, the DNA is TGTGCCAGCAGCTTAGACGCAGGGCCCTCCTACGAGCAGTACTTC.

V gene TRBV19 combines with J gene TRBJ2-2, with D perhaps matching TRBD1 or TRBD2 (5 bases each). Trimming took off 5 bases at V and 0 bases at J, with 7 bases between the two ends. CDR1 is LNHDA and CDR2 is SQIVND in the germline V gene (reference sequence). The CDR3 is 14 amino acids. CDR3 sequence (DNA): TGTGCCAGTAGTGGGGGACCGAACACCGGGGAGCTGTTTTTT. Its protein is CASSGGPNTGELFF.